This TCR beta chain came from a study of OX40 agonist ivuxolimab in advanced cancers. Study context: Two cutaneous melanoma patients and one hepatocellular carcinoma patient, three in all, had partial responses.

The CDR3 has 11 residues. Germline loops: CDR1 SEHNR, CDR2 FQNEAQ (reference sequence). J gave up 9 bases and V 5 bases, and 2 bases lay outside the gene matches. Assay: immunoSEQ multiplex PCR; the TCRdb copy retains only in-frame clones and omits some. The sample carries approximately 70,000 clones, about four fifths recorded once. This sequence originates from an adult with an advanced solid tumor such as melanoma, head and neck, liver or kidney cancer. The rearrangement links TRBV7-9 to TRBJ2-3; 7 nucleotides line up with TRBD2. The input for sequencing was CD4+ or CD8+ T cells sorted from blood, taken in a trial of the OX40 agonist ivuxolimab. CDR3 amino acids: CASSRGDTQYF. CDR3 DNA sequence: TGTGCCAGCAGCCGGGGGGACACGCAGTATTTT.